The next 19 T cell receptor beta chains were all read from a single sample in a study of blood T cell repertoires in COVID-19 (dated by TCRdb to 2018 to 2021). Receptors were amplified or captured by the immunoSEQ multiplex PCR assay. The source is immuneACCESS, and TCRdb retained only in-frame sequences with V and J called. Part of the clones is not carried over; for the studies checked, unresolved V genes explain less than half of this, and the remainder is unexplained. In this sample the table shows 70,000 to 95,000 clones, roughly nine tenths of which occur a single time. The ten largest account for approximately 5.6% of the sample. Sequenced sample: peripheral blood. The receptors originated from a woman aged 80 or over with active COVID-19.

CDR3 loop: CASSRWTPSGRSDTQYF. CDR3 bases: TGTGCCAGCAGCCGATGGACGCCTAGCGGGAGGTCAGATACGCAGTATTTT. This chain uses TRBV7-9 with TRBJ2-3, with 11 positions matching TRBD2. The V gene's germline CDR1 is SEHNR and CDR2 FQNEAQ (reference sequence). This CDR3 region has 17 residues. Trimming cost V 5 bases and J 4 bases; bases outside gene matches: 11. The whole variable domain, filled in from reference TRBV7-9 and TRBJ2-3, reads DTGVSQNPRHKITKRGQNVTFRCDPISEHNRLYWYRQTLGQGPEFLTYFQNEAQLEKSRLLSDRFSAERPKGSFSTLEIQRTEQGDSAMYLCASSRWTPSGRSDTQYFGPGTRLTVL.

This chain links TRBV28 with TRBJ2-5; TRBD2 is a possible D gene (6 bases). The CDR3 consists of 16 residues. V lost 1 base, J lost 5 bases, and 17 bases lay in between. CDR1 MDHEN and CDR2 SYDVKM come from the germline V gene. In DNA, the CDR3 is TGTGCCAGCAGTTTATCCCGACAAGGTGCGGGGGAGACCCAGTACTTC. It codes for CASSLSRQGAGETQYF.

This sequence joins TRBV6-5 and TRBJ1-5; D is possibly TRBD1 (6 bases). CDR3 length equals 13 residues. Deletions cut 4 bases from V and 5 bases from J, with 9 bases between. Germline-derived CDR1 and CDR2 are MNHEY and SVGAGI. Written as DNA, the CDR3 is TGTGCCAGCAGTTCAGGGGCGGATCAGCCCCAGCATTTT. It codes for CASSSGADQPQHF.

The chain employs TRBV4-3 and TRBJ1-5; possible D gene TRBD1, 5 bases. The V end lost 4 bases, the J end lost 7 bases, and 11 bases lay between the germline ends. Looked up from germline, CDR1 is LGHNA and CDR2 is YSLEER. The CDR3 spans 13 residues. The CDR3 sequence: CASSLWGGQPQHF. The CDR3 bases are TGCGCCAGCAGCCTATGGGGGGGGCAGCCCCAGCATTTT.

The rearrangement links TRBV19 to TRBJ2-1; 7 nucleotides align to TRBD2. This CDR3 region has 15 residues. In germline, CDR1 is LNHDA, CDR2 SQIVND (reference sequence). The V and J ends lost 5 bases and 0 bases, in that order; junction bases with no gene match: 4. CDR3: CASSYGGSSYNEQFF. CDR3 DNA sequence: TGTGCCAGTAGTTATGGCGGGAGCTCCTACAATGAGCAGTTCTTC.

The chain joins TRBV28 to TRBJ1-4, with a tentative D call TRBD1 (6 bases). The V end lost 3 bases, the J end lost 2 bases, and 10 bases lay between the germline ends. CDR1 and CDR2 from the germline V gene are MDHEN and SYDVKM. The CDR3 totals 15 residues. The DNA for the CDR3 is TGTGCCAGCAGTTTTCTGGGGGCGACTAATGAAAAACTGTTTTTT. This encodes CASSFLGATNEKLFF. Together with reference TRBV28 and TRBJ1-4, the CDR3 gives the full variable domain: DVKVTQSSRYLVKRTGEKVFLECVQDMDHENMFWYRQDPGLGLRLIYFSYDVKMKEKGDIPEGYSVSREKKERFSLILESASTNQTSMYLCASSFLGATNEKLFFGSGTQLSVL.

The J gene is TRBJ2-1, the V gene TRBV6-6, with D possibly being TRBD2 (6 bases). The CDR3 spans 14 residues. The germline V gene encodes CDR1 MNHNY and CDR2 SVGAGI (reference sequence). CDR3 loop: CATSRESSYNEQFF. The CDR3 DNA reads as TGTGCAACATCGCGGGAAAGCTCCTACAATGAGCAGTTCTTC.

The rearrangement uses TRBV4-3 and TRBJ1-2, with 8 positions matching TRBD1. The V and J ends lost 1 base and 8 bases, in that order; junction bases with no gene match: 9. In germline, CDR1 is LGHNA, CDR2 YSLEER. CDR3 length equals 15 residues. CDR3 sequence reads: CASSQVPGGRSGYTF. The CDR3 DNA sequence: TGCGCCAGCAGCCAAGTCCCAGGGGGCAGGAGCGGCTACACCTTC.

This clone has a single count. This chain uses TRBV6-2 or TRBV6-3 with TRBJ1-1; 11 bases map to TRBD1. CDR1 is MNHEY and CDR2 is SVGEGT in the germline V gene. The V segment lost 6 bases and the J segment 1 base; nucleotides outside the gene matches: 7. There are 16 residues in the CDR3. The CDR3 protein is CASSFGQGARNTEAFF. In DNA, the CDR3 is TGTGCCAGCAGCTTTGGACAGGGGGCAAGGAACACTGAAGCTTTCTTT.

The rearrangement joins TRBV19 to TRBJ2-6; D uncertain. Germline V gene sequence: CDR1 LNHDA, CDR2 SQIVND (reference sequence). V shed 3 bases and J shed 2 bases, with 11 bases lying between them. The CDR3 has 16 amino acids. The CDR3 spells CASSIISIAGANVLTF. As DNA, the CDR3 is TGTGCCAGTAGTATTATTAGCATTGCTGGGGCCAACGTCCTGACTTTC.

V and J are TRBV20-1 and TRBJ2-1, with a possible D match to TRBD2 (6 bases). Germline CDR1 DFQATT, CDR2 SNEGSKA (reference sequence). V shed 3 bases and J shed 8 bases, with 17 bases lying between them. The CDR3 contains 14 residues. The CDR3 DNA sequence: TGCAGTGCTAGTACTAGCAGGCCCGGCGATGAGCAGTTCTTC. This sequence encodes CSASTSRPGDEQFF.

V gene TRBV5-1 combines with J gene TRBJ2-1; no definite D call. The CDR3 runs to 12 residues. From germline, CDR1 is SGHRS and CDR2 YFSETQ. V lost 3 bases and J 3 bases, leaving 4 bases between the germline ends. The CDR3 spells CASSSNYNEQFF. DNA of the CDR3: TGCGCCAGCAGCTCCAACTACAATGAGCAGTTCTTC.

The gene calls are TRBV19 and TRBJ2-1; 7 nucleotides match TRBD2. Germline CDR1 is LNHDA and CDR2 is SQIVND (reference sequence). CDR3 length: 15 residues. V lost 5 bases to trimming and J lost 0 bases; unmatched junction nucleotides: 4. CDR3 in DNA: TGTGCCAGTAGTTTCGGGGGGAGCTCCTACAATGAGCAGTTCTTC. This translates into CASSFGGSSYNEQFF.

The chain combines TRBV7-2 with TRBJ2-1; TRBD2 agrees at 7 bases. Germline-derived CDR1 and CDR2 are SGHTA and FQGNSA. The CDR3 covers 15 residues. V lost 1 base and J lost 1; bases outside the gene matches: 1. The CDR3 coding sequence is TGTGCCAGCAGCTTAGTAGCGGGTTCCTACAATGAGCAGTTCTTC. Its protein is CASSLVAGSYNEQFF.

This clone was found once. The chain is built from TRBV2 and TRBJ2-5, with 9 bases fitting TRBD2. CDR1 SNHLY and CDR2 FYNNEI come from the germline V gene. Trimming took 0 bases from V and 5 from J; bases not matched to a gene: 4. The length of the CDR3 is 15 residues. The CDR3 sequence is CASSEASSGGETQYF. The CDR3 region has the DNA TGTGCCAGCAGTGAAGCCTCCAGCGGGGGGGAGACCCAGTACTTC. The whole variable domain, remainder taken from reference TRBV2 and TRBJ2-5, is EPEVTQTPSHQVTQMGQEVILRCVPISNHLYFYWYRQILGQKVEFLVSFYNNEISEKSEIFDDQFSVERPDGSNFTLKIRSTKLEDSAMYFCASSEASSGGETQYFGPGTRLLVL.

The chain carries TRBV6-2 or TRBV6-3 and TRBJ1-2, with 10 bases fitting TRBD1. Germline lookup yields CDR1 MNHEY and CDR2 SVGEGT. The CDR3 consists of 14 residues. The V gene end was trimmed by 5 bases and the J gene end by 5 bases; junction bases not matched to a gene: 5. The CDR3 spells CASSRGQGGYGYTF. CDR3 nucleotide sequence: TGTGCCAGCAGTCGCGGACAGGGGGGATATGGCTACACCTTC.

V gene TRBV9 combines with J gene TRBJ2-5; D possibly corresponds to TRBD1 (6 bases). The CDR3 runs 14 residues. Germline assignment: CDR1 SGDLS and CDR2 YYNGEE. V was shortened by 0 bases and J by 4 bases, with 10 bases between the two germline ends. In nucleotides, the CDR3 is TGTGCCAGCAGCGTAGAAGGGGGTCCAGAGACCCAGTACTTC. Protein product: CASSVEGGPETQYF.

The rearrangement links TRBV19 to TRBJ2-1; 11 positions match TRBD2. V shed 8 bases and J 6 bases; nucleotides not matched to a gene: 6. The germline gives CDR1 LNHDA, CDR2 SQIVND (reference sequence). The CDR3 contains 14 residues. The CDR3 region has the DNA TGTGCCAGTTTAGCGGGAGGGCCAAGCAATGAGCAGTTCTTC. Protein product: CASLAGGPSNEQFF.

This chain uses TRBV5-8 with TRBJ2-1, with 8 bases matching TRBD2. Germline CDR1 SGHTS, CDR2 YDEGEE. V lost 0 bases to trimming and J lost 7 bases; unmatched junction nucleotides: 18. The CDR3 spans 19 residues. CDR3 bases: TGTGCCAGCAGCTTGGGACCCGGACGGACTAGCCCCAGGTCGAATGAGCAGTTCTTC. Residues: CASSLGPGRTSPRSNEQFF.